This T cell receptor beta chain derives from a study of identical twins (dated by TCRdb to 2016 to 2018). Looking at the study overall: To test whether fetal clonotypes persist, this study deep-sequenced TCR alpha and beta repertoires from monozygotic twins, from unrelated adults of various ages, and from cord blood. To rule out contamination, the twin experiments were replicated at different times with different library preparation protocols. Summary of the overall study and its limitations: Abundant cord blood beta clonotypes had fewer insertions, young adult naive repertoires showed a similar but weaker trend, and memory repertoires showed no such trend. Invariant T cells such as MAIT and iNKT could partly confound zero-insertion analyses, although diverse VJ usage argued against such confounding for most clonotypes. In monozygotic twins, out-of-frame TCR alpha sharing was systematically underestimated by recombination models, although the models agreed with sharing between unrelated individuals. Because the same donors could not be followed over many years, conclusions were based on cross-sectional statistical analysis. The excess sharing between twins in beta out-of-frame sequences was weaker because fewer shared sequences reduced the signal-to-noise ratio. Compared with coincidental sharing between unrelated individuals, out-of-frame TCR alpha sequences shared between twins had an excess of sequences with low generation probability.

The receptor library was made with 5' RACE. The instrument given in TCRdb is Illumina HiSeq 2000. Template switching introduced a universal primer binding site; the final cDNA contained a unique molecular identifier, enabling accurate counting of TCR cDNA molecules. Specific primers in the conserved constant-segment region were used to synthesize first-strand cDNA for TCR alpha and beta chains. To control for contamination, each cDNA library was double barcoded with a SMART-Mk sample barcode plus Illumina barcodes. Two successive PCR steps introduced TruSeq adapter sequences along with Illumina sample barcodes. TCR alpha and beta cDNA libraries were sequenced on the Illumina HiSeq platform with custom primers. The authors' pipeline ran thus. MiGEC processed the raw reads to extract unique molecular identifiers, while MiXCR was used to determine the CDR3 positions. Recombination models were inferred per individual with the repgenHMM and IGoR tools using an EM algorithm. The analysis of shared clonotypes was done with the tcR package in R, with sharing normalized by the product of cloneset sizes. To study raw recombination without the effects of thymic and clonal selection, out-of-frame nonproductive sequences were analyzed. The public reads were quality trimmed at Q25 with fastp and then assembled into clones with MiXCR by TCRdb, keeping productive beta chains. Each CDR3 protein appears once, grouped with its most common genes and DNA. Here the V and J calls rest on TCRdb's processing, not on the authors' analysis. A total of some 600,000 distinct CDR3 sequences appear in this sample, around 7.4% of them only once. The ten largest clonotypes hold 1.6% of the sample.

Looking up the germline V gene (reference sequence) yields CDR1 WNHNN and CDR2 SYGVQD. V loses 0 bases at its end and J loses 1 base; junction bases beyond the gene matches: 4. The CDR3 goes from the cysteine to the phenylalanine over 16 residues. Here the CDR3 DNA is all that survives: 48 bases in frame from base 1. Only healthy Caucasian donors were included. The twin cohort consisted of three pairs of female monozygotic twins, all aged about 18 to 30 years. The RNA used for TCR libraries was isolated from peripheral blood mononuclear cells. In its sample, this clonotype was seen many times. Its antigen is not yet known. Base qualities are not recorded, but no much larger clone differs from it by a single base. The same data also went into a second study, on yellow fever vaccine responses in identical twins. The second study's authors report: The T cell response to vaccination in identical twins was reported by the authors to appear partly convergent and partly personalized. In the study, vaccine-responding T cell clones were precisely tracked in identical twins.

This TCR came from a woman aged 18-29 years in good health. The sequence joins TRBV10-1 to TRBJ2-3, with 7 middle bases fitting TRBD2. Specimen: PBMCs. The base sequence is TGCGCCAGCAGTGAGTCGGGGAGCGGGGGCACAGATACGCAGTATTTT. Translated, it reads CASSESGSGGTDTQYF.